These 15 T cell receptor beta chains originate from one sample sequenced in a study of blood T cell repertoires in COVID-19. Libraries were prepared by immunoSEQ multiplex PCR; TCRdb keeps only in-frame clonotypes and omits some of them. The profile shows about 140,000 clones, around four fifths of them singletons. Sequenced material: PBMCs or T cells enriched from blood (not recorded which). The receptor set was obtained from a woman aged 45 to 65 with acute COVID-19.

The genes are TRBV11-1 and TRBJ2-1, with 10 nucleotides matching TRBD2. The V segment lost 4 bases and the J segment 9 bases; nucleotides outside the gene matches: 9. The CDR3 is 15 residues long. Germline V gene data show CDR1 as SGHAT and CDR2 as FQDESV (reference sequence). CDR3 sequence: CASSSRLAGAGEQFF. The DNA of the CDR3 is TGTGCCAGCAGCTCGAGGCTAGCGGGAGCCGGTGAGCAGTTCTTC.

The chain uses TRBV5-1 and TRBJ1-5, with 7 nucleotides matching TRBD1. The CDR3 is 15 residues long. The J segment lost 5 bases and the V segment lost 3 bases, leaving 8 bases of the junction unmatched. Germline V gives CDR1 SGHRS, CDR2 YFSETQ. The DNA of the CDR3 is TGCGCCAGCAGCTCTATTCCGGGACAGCATCAGCCCCAGCATTTT. Its translation: CASSSIPGQHQPQHF.

The genes are TRBV4-3 and TRBJ1-3; D not certain. With 6 bases removed from V and 0 bases from J, the gap between germline ends came to 9 bases. The CDR3 is made up of 14 amino acids. Germline CDR1 LGHNA, CDR2 YSLEER. CDR3 nucleotides: TGCGCCAGCAGTCGAGCTTACTCTGGAAACACCATATATTTT. Translation gives CASSRAYSGNTIYF.

This clone was observed a few times. The chain carries TRBV6-5 and TRBJ2-1; D possibly corresponds to TRBD1 (7 bases). CDR3 size: 13 residues. V lost 11 bases, J lost 2 bases, and 13 bases lay in between. Per germline, CDR1 MNHEY and CDR2 SVGAGI. The CDR3 sequence: CASGRGAYNEQFF. In nucleotides, the CDR3 is TGTGCCTCGGGCAGGGGGGCCTACAATGAGCAGTTCTTC.

V is TRBV4-1 and J is TRBJ2-3, with D perhaps TRBD1 (5 bases). The CDR3 consists of 17 residues. V lost 4 bases and J 3 bases, leaving 20 bases between the germline ends. From germline, CDR1 is MGHRA and CDR2 YSYEKL. The CDR3: CASSPSRDLVGTDTQYF. The DNA of the CDR3 is TGCGCCAGCAGCCCAAGCAGGGATTTGGTCGGAACAGATACGCAGTATTTT.

To note about this clone: Its ends do not fully match the called genes, so a read error is possible. As DNA, the CDR3 is TGTGCTAGCAGCCCCGGGACTAGCGGGAGCCAGTTCTTC. It specifies CASSPGTSGSQFF. This chain links TRBV7-7 with TRBJ2-1, with 14 bases aligning to TRBD2. The CDR3 covers 13 residues. The V gene's germline CDR1 is SSHAT and CDR2 FNYEAQ (reference sequence).

In this sample, this clone turned up many times. V and J are TRBV6-2 or TRBV6-3 and TRBJ2-7; 11 bases map to TRBD2. The germline CDR1 and CDR2 sequences are MNHEY and SVGEGT. This CDR3 region has 17 residues. V shed 2 bases, J shed 6 bases, and the junction held 12 bases outside the gene matches. The CDR3 region is CASSYPTSGSLRSEQYF. DNA of the CDR3: TGTGCCAGCAGTTACCCAACTAGCGGGAGCCTTCGGAGCGAGCAGTACTTC.

The chain carries TRBV30 and TRBJ2-4; perhaps TRBD1 as D (6 bases). The CDR3 has 13 amino acids. Germline values: CDR1 GTSNPN, CDR2 SVGIG (reference sequence). Trimming cost V 5 bases and J 5 bases, with 13 bases left between them. This chain's CDR3 is CAWGIRGQNIQYF. The CDR3 DNA reads TGTGCCTGGGGGATCAGGGGTCAAAACATTCAGTACTTC.

The chain uses TRBV29-1 and TRBJ2-5, with 9 bases aligning to TRBD2. V dropped 4 bases and J dropped 6; count of bases not matched to a gene: 3. Germline assignment: CDR1 SQVTM and CDR2 ANQGSEA. The CDR3 loop spans 12 amino acids. CDR3 sequence: CSVGPSGKTQYF. The CDR3 DNA is TGCAGCGTTGGCCCTAGCGGGAAGACCCAGTACTTC.

The chain employs TRBV18 and TRBJ2-7; the match to TRBD1 covers 8 bases. The CDR3 length is 14 residues. Germline V gene sequence: CDR1 KGHSH, CDR2 LQKENI. Trimming removed 6 bases from V and 4 bases from J; junction bases left unmatched: 8. This CDR3 reads CASSPSTGGYEQYF. For the CDR3, the DNA is TGTGCCAGCTCCCCGAGCACAGGGGGGTACGAGCAGTACTTC. Using reference TRBV18 and TRBJ2-7 for the parts outside the CDR3, the full variable domain is NAGVMQNPRHLVRRRGQEARLRCSPMKGHSHVYWYRQLPEEGLKFMVYLQKENIIDESGMPKERFSAEFPKEGPSILRIQQVVRGDSAAYFCASSPSTGGYEQYFGPGTRLTVT.

This chain joins TRBV27 and TRBJ2-1; 11 nucleotides line up with TRBD2. Trimming cost V 3 bases and J 4 bases; bases outside gene matches: 5. CDR1 and CDR2 (germline): MNHEY, SMNVEV (reference sequence). The CDR3 runs 16 residues. CDR3 sequence (DNA): TGTGCCAGCAGTTTGCCATCTAGCGGGAGGTACAATGAGCAGTTCTTC. Its translation is CASSLPSSGRYNEQFF.

This clone was observed a single time. The rearrangement links TRBV4-2 to TRBJ2-1, with 7 bases matching TRBD2. CDR3 length: 16 amino acids. Per the germline V gene, CDR1 is LGHNA and CDR2 is YNFKEQ. V shed 0 bases, J shed 4 bases, and the junction held 6 bases outside the gene matches. The CDR3 loop reads CASSQEGREKYNEQFF. CDR3 coding DNA: TGTGCCAGCAGCCAAGAGGGGCGGGAGAAGTACAATGAGCAGTTCTTC.

This clone was counted once. The chain couples TRBV14 to TRBJ2-5, with D perhaps TRBD2 (5 bases). The CDR3 spans 11 residues. V lost 4 bases, J lost 9 bases, and 9 bases lay in between. CDR1 is SGHDN, CDR2 FVKESK, per germline. CDR3 coding DNA: TGTGCCAGCAGCCCCTCGAGGGCCCAGTACTTC. Its protein is CASSPSRAQYF.

V gene TRBV7-2 combines with J gene TRBJ2-3; D is perhaps TRBD2 (5 bases). Trimming took off 5 bases at V and 9 bases at J, with 12 bases between the two ends. The CDR3 spans 12 residues. Per germline, CDR1 SGHTA and CDR2 FQGNSA. This CDR3 is CASSLLVSTQYF. The CDR3 DNA sequence: TGTGCCAGCAGCCTACTAGTTTCAACGCAGTATTTT.

The chain joins TRBV10-2 to TRBJ2-7; D remains ambiguous. Germline-derived CDR1 and CDR2 are WSHSY and SAAADI. V lost 6 bases and J lost 3, with 12 bases in between. The CDR3 has 13 amino acids. The chain's CDR3 is CASRENQVYEQYF. The CDR3 region has the DNA TGCGCCAGCAGGGAAAACCAGGTCTACGAGCAGTACTTC.